This T cell receptor (beta chain) is from a study of radiation and T cells in renal cell carcinoma. Study results and limitations: Baseline intratumoral clonotype presence is unknown without pretreatment biopsies. From baseline, blood top tumor clonotypes peaked at 2 weeks post-radiation.

Germline loops: CDR1 LNHDA, CDR2 SQIVND (reference sequence). The CDR3 runs to 16 residues. With 1 base removed from V and 2 bases from J, the gap between germline ends came to 14 bases. Time point described: blood 4 weeks post-SBRT, at nephrectomy. Treatment: 15 Gy SBRT to primary tumor, nephrectomy 4 weeks later. Nephrectomy followed 15 Gy stereotactic body radiation by 4 weeks. As regards this clone: What it binds is not known.

TCRdb's table, derived via immunoSEQ multiplex PCR, lists solely in-frame clones and lacks some. In the table there are some 43,000 clones, around four fifths of which are singletons. Sample: blood, taken from a patient whose treatment included radiotherapy and nephrectomy. This rearrangement joins TRBV19 to TRBJ2-5; no definite D call. This sequence was found in a woman aged 70 to 79 with renal cell carcinoma. The CDR3 DNA sequence: TGTGCCAGTAGTATAGGAGGTCCCGGAGAACAAGAGACCCAGTACTTC. This codes for CASSIGGPGEQETQYF. Full variable domain (missing parts from reference TRBV19 and TRBJ2-5): DGGITQSPKYLFRKEGQNVTLSCEQNLNHDAMYWYRQDPGQGLRLIYYSQIVNDFQKGDIAEGYSVSREKKESFPLTVTSAQKNPTAFYLCASSIGGPGEQETQYFGPGTRLLVL.